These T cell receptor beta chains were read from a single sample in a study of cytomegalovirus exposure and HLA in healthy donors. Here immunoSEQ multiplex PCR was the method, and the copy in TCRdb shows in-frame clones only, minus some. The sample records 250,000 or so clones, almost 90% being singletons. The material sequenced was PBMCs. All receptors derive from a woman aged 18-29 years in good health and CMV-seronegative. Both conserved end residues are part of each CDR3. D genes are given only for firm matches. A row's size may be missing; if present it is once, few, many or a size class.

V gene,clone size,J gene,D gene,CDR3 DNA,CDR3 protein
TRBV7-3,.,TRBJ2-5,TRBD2,TGTGCCAGCAGCTTAACTGGGACTAGCGGGGGCGCACCTTTAGAGACCCAGTACTTC,CASSLTGTSGGAPLETQYF
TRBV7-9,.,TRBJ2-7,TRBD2,TGTGCCAGCAGCTTAGTTCAGGGAGGGGAGGAGGTCGAGCAGTACTTC,CASSLVQGGEEVEQYF
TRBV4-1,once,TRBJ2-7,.,TGCGCCAGCAGCCAAGATACAGTGACCTACGAGCAGTACTTC,CASSQDTVTYEQYF
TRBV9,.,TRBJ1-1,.,TGTGCCAGCAGCGTAGAGTGGCAGGGAGAAGCTTTCTTT,CASSVEWQGEAFF
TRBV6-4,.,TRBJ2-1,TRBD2,TGTGCCAGCAGTTCGGGCGGGGGGTCCTACAATGAGCAGTTCTTC,CASSSGGGSYNEQFF
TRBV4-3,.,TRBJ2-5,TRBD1,TGCGCCAGCAGCCAGCACAGGGGTCAAGAGACCCAGTACTTC,CASSQHRGQETQYF
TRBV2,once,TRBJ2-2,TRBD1,TGTGCCAGCAGTACCGGGACAGGGGGCTCCGGGGAGCTGTTTTTT,CASSTGTGGSGELFF
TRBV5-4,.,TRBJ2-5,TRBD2,TGTGCCAGCAATGCCCGGGGGGAGGCAGAGACCCAGTACTTC,CASNARGEAETQYF
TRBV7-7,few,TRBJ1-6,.,TGTGCCAGCAGCCCTAGCAAGAATTCACCCCTCCACTTT,CASSPSKNSPLHF
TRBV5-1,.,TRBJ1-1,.,TGCGCCAGCAGCTTCCGTACAAGTACTGAAGCTTTCTTT,CASSFRTSTEAFF
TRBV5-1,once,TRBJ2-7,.,TGCGCCAGCAGCTTGGCCGGGGAAGGAGCTCTCGAGCAGTACTTC,CASSLAGEGALEQYF
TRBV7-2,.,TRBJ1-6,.,TGTGCCAGCAGCTTAGCTGACGGGAGCTCCTATAATTCACCCCTCCACTTT,CASSLADGSSYNSPLHF
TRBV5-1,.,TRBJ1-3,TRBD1,TGCGCCAGCAGCCAAGGGACAGGGTCTGTTAACACCATATATTTT,CASSQGTGSVNTIYF
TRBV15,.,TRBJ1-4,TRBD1,TGTGCCACACAGACAGGGACCCCTCAAAAAGGGCTGTTTTTT,CATQTGTPQKGLFF
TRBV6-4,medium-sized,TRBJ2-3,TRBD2,TGTGCCAGCCAGAAGACTAGCGGGGCGGGAGATACGCAGTATTTT,CASQKTSGAGDTQYF
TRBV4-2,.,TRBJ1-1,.,TGTGCCAGCAGCCAAGATAGGGTAGGACTTATGGGGAACACTGAAGCTTTCTTT,CASSQDRVGLMGNTEAFF
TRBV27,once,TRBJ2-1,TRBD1,TGTGCCAGCAACATAGTCGGGACAGGGTCCAATGAGCAGTTCTTC,CASNIVGTGSNEQFF
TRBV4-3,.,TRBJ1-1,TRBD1,TGCGCCAGCAGCCAAGATCTGACAGGGCTTCCCGAAGCTTTCTTT,CASSQDLTGLPEAFF
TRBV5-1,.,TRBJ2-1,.,TGCGCCAGCAGCTTGGCCGGGGGACTTCACAATGAGCAGTTCTTC,CASSLAGGLHNEQFF
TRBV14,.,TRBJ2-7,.,TGTGCCAGCAGCCAAGAGGGCAGACACTACGAGCAGTACTTC,CASSQEGRHYEQYF
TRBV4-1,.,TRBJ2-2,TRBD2,TGCGCCAGCAGCCAAGATGACCTAGCGGGGGTTCGGGAGCTGTTTTTT,CASSQDDLAGVRELFF
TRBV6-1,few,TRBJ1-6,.,TGTGCCAGCAGTGAATGGGACACTCGACCCCTCCACTTT,CASSEWDTRPLHF
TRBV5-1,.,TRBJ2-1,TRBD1,TGCGCCAGCAGCTCGCCACAGGGGGGTCCACTTGTACTCGACAATGAGCAGTTCTTC,CASSSPQGGPLVLDNEQFF
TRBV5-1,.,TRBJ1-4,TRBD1,TGCGCCAGCAGCTTGGACGGAAGGACAGGCTCTAATGAAAAACTGTTTTTT,CASSLDGRTGSNEKLFF
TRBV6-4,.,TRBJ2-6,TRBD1,TGTGCCAGCAGTGGGGACAGAGCTGGGGCCAACGTCCTGACTTTC,CASSGDRAGANVLTF
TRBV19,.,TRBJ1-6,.,TGTGCCAGTAGCGGTCCAGGGCCAACTCCGGTTAATTCACCCCTCCACTTT,CASSGPGPTPVNSPLHF
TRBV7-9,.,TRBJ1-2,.,TGTGCCACCCATAGAGTAGACTATGGCTACACCTTC,CATHRVDYGYTF
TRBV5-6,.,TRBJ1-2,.,TGTGCCAGCAGAGGGGGGGATTTTGGCTACACCTTC,CASRGGDFGYTF
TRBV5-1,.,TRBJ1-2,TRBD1,TGCGCCAGCAGCTTGGGCCGGGACAGGGGTTTGGGGACTAACTATGGCTACACCTTC,CASSLGRDRGLGTNYGYTF
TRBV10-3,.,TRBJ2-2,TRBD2,TGTGCCACCTTTGGACTAGCGGGGATCACGAACACCGGGGAGCTGTTTTTT,CATFGLAGITNTGELFF
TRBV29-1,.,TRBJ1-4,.,TGCAGCGTTGAAGGGGACACCAATGATGGGAATGAAAAACTGTTTTTT,CSVEGDTNDGNEKLFF
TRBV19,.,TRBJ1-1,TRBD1,TGTGCCAGTAGTGCGCACAGGGGTATGGCTGAAGCTTTCTTT,CASSAHRGMAEAFF
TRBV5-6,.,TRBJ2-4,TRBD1,TGTGCCAGCAGCAGCAGACAGGGGGGGCCCCGCGCGGGCATTCAGTACTTC,CASSSRQGGPRAGIQYF
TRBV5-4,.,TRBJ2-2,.,TGTGCCAGCAGCTTGGGGCAGATAACGAACACCGGGGAGCTGTTTTTT,CASSLGQITNTGELFF
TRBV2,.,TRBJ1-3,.,TGTGCCAGCAGTGACCGTTACACCATATATTTT,CASSDRYTIYF
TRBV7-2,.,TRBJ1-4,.,TGTGCCAGCAGCTTACGGGGGGGCCCAACTAATGAAAAACTGTTTTTT,CASSLRGGPTNEKLFF
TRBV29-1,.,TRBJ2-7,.,TGCAGCGTTGAGGCCTCCTACGAGCAGTACTTC,CSVEASYEQYF
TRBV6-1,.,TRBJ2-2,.,TGTGCCAGCAGTGAAGATAGGGGTCTCGGGGAGCTGTTTTTT,CASSEDRGLGELFF
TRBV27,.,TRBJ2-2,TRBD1,TGTGCCAGCAGTACGACAGGGTACACCGGGGAGCTGTTTTTT,CASSTTGYTGELFF
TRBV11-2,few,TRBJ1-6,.,TGTGCCAGCAGCTTAGGCGGCTCCTATAATTCACCCCTCCACTTT,CASSLGGSYNSPLHF
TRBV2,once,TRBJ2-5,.,TGTGCCAGCAGTTCCGGGGGTAGCGAGACCCAGTACTTC,CASSSGGSETQYF